Below are 2 T cell receptor beta chains sequenced from a single sample in a study of early T cells in non-severe SARS-CoV-2 infection. One entry per CDR3 protein, called by TCRdb with MiXCR from the 5' RACE reads. The sample lists roughly 51,000 distinct CDR3 sequences, roughly 7.6% seen once, with about 10% in the top ten. The sequencing here drew on whole blood, taken at baseline. All receptors come from an adult who was a healthcare worker with PCR-confirmed SARS-CoV-2 infection or an uninfected control (not recorded which).

This clonotype was seen a handful of times. The chain is built from TRBV12-3 or TRBV12-4 and TRBJ2-6; D gene unclear. The CDR3 spans 13 residues. Deletions cut 6 bases from V and 2 bases from J, with 5 bases between. CDR3 residues: CASRPTGANVLTF. The CDR3 DNA is TGTGCCAGCAGACCTACTGGGGCCAACGTCCTGACTTTC.

The chain links TRBV18 to TRBJ2-5; D gene ambiguous. The CDR3 is made up of 13 amino acids. Germline V gives CDR1 KGHSH, CDR2 LQKENI. The V end was cut by 2 bases, the J end by 2 bases, with 6 bases between. The CDR3, as DNA: TGTGCCAGCTCACCATCTGTTCAAGAGACCCAGTACTTC. It encodes CASSPSVQETQYF.